Shown below are 10 T cell receptor beta chains from a single sample sequenced in a study of blood T cell repertoires in COVID-19. Profiled with immunoSEQ multiplex PCR; TCRdb holds only in-frame clones, not every one. Counted here are 120,000 to 150,000 clones, 82% occurring once; the ten biggest clones make up about 4%. Sequencing was carried out using peripheral blood. All receptors come from a woman older than 75 with acute or convalescent COVID-19.

The gene calls are TRBV3-1 (or the pseudogene TRBV3-2) and TRBJ2-3, with TRBD2 identical over 14 bases. Germline CDR1 reads LGHDT; CDR2 reads YNNKEL (reference sequence). V lost 1 base, J lost 0 bases, and 15 bases stayed unmatched. CDR3 length: 22 residues. The CDR3 DNA follows: TGTGCCAGCAGCCAAGGGAGACTAGCGGGGGGGATAAACGACTTTAGCACAGATACGCAGTATTTT. Translating it yields CASSQGRLAGGINDFSTDTQYF.

This clone was seen more than once but under ten times. The chain employs TRBV10-3 and TRBJ1-6; maybe TRBD1 (5 bases). Trimming left V 4 bases short and J 7 bases short, with 8 bases between. CDR3 length: 13 amino acids. CDR1 and CDR2 (germline): ENHRY, SYGVKD. The DNA of the CDR3 is TGTGCCATCAGTGTCGGGGGGAATTCACCCCTCCACTTT. It specifies CAISVGGNSPLHF.

The chain has TRBV11-2 and TRBJ1-1; D remains unclear. The CDR3 is 11 amino acids. Deletions cut 1 base from V and 5 bases from J, with 2 bases between. Germline V gene data show CDR1 as SGHAT and CDR2 as FQNNGV. The CDR3 nucleotides are TGTGCCAGCAGCTTAGCAACTGAAGCTTTCTTT. Protein sequence: CASSLATEAFF.

The chain couples TRBV7-8 to TRBJ2-7, with no clear D. Germline V gene data show CDR1 as SGHVS and CDR2 as FQNEAQ. V was shortened by 3 bases and J by 2 bases, with 11 bases between the two germline ends. This CDR3 has 14 residues. The CDR3 is CASSFQVNTYEQYF. CDR3 in DNA: TGTGCCAGCAGCTTTCAGGTTAACACCTACGAGCAGTACTTC.

This clone was observed a handful of times. The chain couples TRBV2 to TRBJ1-2, with unresolved D. V was cut by 2 bases and J by 6 bases, with 7 bases left in between. Germline loops: CDR1 SNHLY, CDR2 FYNNEI. The CDR3 loop spans 12 amino acids. The CDR3 spells CASSERGDGYTF. In DNA, the CDR3 is TGTGCCAGCAGTGAACGGGGAGATGGCTACACCTTC. Combining the CDR3 with reference TRBV2 and TRBJ1-2 gives the whole variable domain EPEVTQTPSHQVTQMGQEVILRCVPISNHLYFYWYRQILGQKVEFLVSFYNNEISEKSEIFDDQFSVERPDGSNFTLKIRSTKLEDSAMYFCASSERGDGYTFGSGTRLTVV.

V and J are TRBV19 and TRBJ1-1, with TRBD1 matching 7 bases. The CDR3 covers 17 residues. Per the germline V gene, CDR1 is LNHDA and CDR2 is SQIVND (reference sequence). The junction had 12 bases not matched to a gene; V was cut back by 5 bases and J by 0 bases. In DNA, the CDR3 is TGTGCCAGTAGTCCCTGGGCAGGGGGTTTCATGAACACTGAAGCTTTCTTT. The encoded protein is CASSPWAGGFMNTEAFF.

V is TRBV28 and J is TRBJ1-5, with D tentatively TRBD1 (5 bases). The CDR3 covers 14 residues. Looked up from germline, CDR1 is MDHEN and CDR2 is SYDVKM. V lost 7 bases and J 10 bases, leaving 20 bases between the germline ends. CDR3 bases: TGTGCCAGCACTTCAGGAGCGGGGGATCGCCCCCAGCATTTT. Amino acids: CASTSGAGDRPQHF.

V and J are TRBV5-6 and TRBJ2-2, with 9 bases lining up with TRBD2. CDR3 length equals 16 residues. CDR1 and CDR2 from the germline V gene are SGHDT and YYEEEE. Unmatched junction bases numbered 4, after V lost 0 bases and J lost 4 bases. The chain's CDR3 is CASSLGLAGITGELFF. DNA for the CDR3: TGTGCCAGCAGCTTGGGGCTAGCGGGAATCACCGGGGAGCTGTTTTTT.

In its sample, this clone was seen a few times. The chain employs TRBV4-2 and TRBJ2-7, with 7 bases lining up with TRBD2. Losses at the gene ends were 5 bases for V and 2 bases for J; bases not matched to a gene: 15. The germline V gene encodes CDR1 LGHNA and CDR2 YNFKEQ. CDR3 length: 17 amino acids. The CDR3 sequence: CASSSSHQVGRAYEQYF. The DNA of the CDR3 is TGTGCCAGCAGCTCTTCGCATCAGGTGGGGAGGGCCTACGAGCAGTACTTC.

CDR3 sequence (DNA): TGTGCCAGCAGCTTGGTAGAGCCGGGACTCTACAATGAGCAGTTCTTC. Translation gives CASSLVEPGLYNEQFF. The rearrangement links TRBV5-6 to TRBJ2-1; perhaps TRBD2 as D (6 bases). Trimming shortened V by 0 bases and J by 3 bases, and 13 bases separated the two germline ends. CDR3 size: 16 residues. Per the germline V gene, CDR1 is SGHDT and CDR2 is YYEEEE.